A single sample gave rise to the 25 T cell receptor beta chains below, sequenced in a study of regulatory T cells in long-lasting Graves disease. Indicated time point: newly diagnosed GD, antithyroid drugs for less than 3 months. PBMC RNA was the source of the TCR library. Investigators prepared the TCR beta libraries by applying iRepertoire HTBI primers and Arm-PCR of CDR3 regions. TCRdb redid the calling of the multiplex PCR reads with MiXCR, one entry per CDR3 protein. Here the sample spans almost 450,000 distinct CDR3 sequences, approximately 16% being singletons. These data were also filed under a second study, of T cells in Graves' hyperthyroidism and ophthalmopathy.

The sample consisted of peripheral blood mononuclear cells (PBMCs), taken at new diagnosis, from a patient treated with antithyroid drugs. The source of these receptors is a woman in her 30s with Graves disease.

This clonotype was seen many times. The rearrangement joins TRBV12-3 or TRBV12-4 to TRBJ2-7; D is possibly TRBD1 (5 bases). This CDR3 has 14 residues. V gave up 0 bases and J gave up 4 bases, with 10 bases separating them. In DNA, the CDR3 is TGTGCCAGCAGTTTAGCGGGGCCCGGGTACGAGCAGTACTTC. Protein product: CASSLAGPGYEQYF.

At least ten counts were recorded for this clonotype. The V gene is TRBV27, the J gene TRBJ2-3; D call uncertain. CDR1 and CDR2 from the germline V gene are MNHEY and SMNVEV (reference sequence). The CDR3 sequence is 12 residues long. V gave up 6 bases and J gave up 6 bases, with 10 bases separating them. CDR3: CASSKQADTQYF. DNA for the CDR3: TGTGCCAGCAGCAAACAAGCGGATACGCAGTATTTT.

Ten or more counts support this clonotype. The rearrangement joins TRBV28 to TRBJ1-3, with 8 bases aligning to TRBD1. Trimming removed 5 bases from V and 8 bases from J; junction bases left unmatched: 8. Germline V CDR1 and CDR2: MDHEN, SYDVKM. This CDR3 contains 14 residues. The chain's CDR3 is CASSNDRGVYTIYF. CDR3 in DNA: TGTGCCAGCAGTAACGACAGGGGAGTTTACACCATATATTTT.

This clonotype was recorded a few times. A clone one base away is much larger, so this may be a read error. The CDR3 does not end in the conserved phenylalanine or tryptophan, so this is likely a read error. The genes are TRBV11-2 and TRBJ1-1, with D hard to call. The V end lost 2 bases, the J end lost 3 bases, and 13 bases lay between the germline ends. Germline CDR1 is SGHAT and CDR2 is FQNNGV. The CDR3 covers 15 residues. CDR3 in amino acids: CASSLTYSRDTEAFS. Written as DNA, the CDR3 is TGTGCCAGCAGCTTAACATATAGCCGGGACACTGAAGCTTTCTCT.

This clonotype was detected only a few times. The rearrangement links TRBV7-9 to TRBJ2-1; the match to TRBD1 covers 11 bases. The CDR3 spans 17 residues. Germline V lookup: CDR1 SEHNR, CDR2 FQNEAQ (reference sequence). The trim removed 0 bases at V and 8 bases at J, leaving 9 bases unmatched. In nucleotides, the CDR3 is TGTGCCAGCAGCTTAGCGTCGGGGACAGGGGGAGGGTATGAGCAGTTCTTC. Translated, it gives CASSLASGTGGGYEQFF.

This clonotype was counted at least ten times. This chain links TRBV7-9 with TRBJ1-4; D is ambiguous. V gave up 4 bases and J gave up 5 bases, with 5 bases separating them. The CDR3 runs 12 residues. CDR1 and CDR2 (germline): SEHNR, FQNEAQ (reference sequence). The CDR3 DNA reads TGTGCCAGCAGCTCTACCAATGAAAAACTGTTTTTT. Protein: CASSSTNEKLFF.

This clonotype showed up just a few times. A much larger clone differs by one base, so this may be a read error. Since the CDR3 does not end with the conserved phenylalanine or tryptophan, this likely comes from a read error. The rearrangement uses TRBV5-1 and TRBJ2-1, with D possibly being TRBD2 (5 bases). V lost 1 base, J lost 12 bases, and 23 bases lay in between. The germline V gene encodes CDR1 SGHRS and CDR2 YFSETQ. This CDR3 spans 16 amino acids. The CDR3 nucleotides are TGCGCCAGCAGCTTGTATGGTCAAAGTGGGGAGAGGGCGCAGTTCTCC. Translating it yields CASSLYGQSGERAQFS.

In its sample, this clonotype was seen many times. Here the CDR3 reads CASSLASPTGSYGYTF. CDR3 coding DNA: TGTGCCAGCAGTTTAGCCTCTCCGACAGGGAGCTATGGCTACACCTTC. J is TRBJ1-2 and V is TRBV27; 7 positions match TRBD1. Germline CDR1 and CDR2: MNHEY and SMNVEV (reference sequence). Unmatched junction bases numbered 10, after V lost 2 bases and J lost 4 bases. This CDR3 has 16 amino acids.

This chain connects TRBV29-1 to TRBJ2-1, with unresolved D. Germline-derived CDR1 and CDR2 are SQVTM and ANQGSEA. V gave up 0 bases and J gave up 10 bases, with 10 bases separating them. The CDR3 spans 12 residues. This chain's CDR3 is CSVEDRSAEQFF. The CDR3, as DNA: TGCAGCGTTGAAGATCGCTCCGCGGAGCAGTTCTTC.

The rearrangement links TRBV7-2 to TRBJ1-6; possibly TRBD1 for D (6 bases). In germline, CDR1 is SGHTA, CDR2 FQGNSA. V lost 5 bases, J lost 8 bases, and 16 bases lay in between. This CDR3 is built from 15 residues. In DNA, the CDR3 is TGTGCCAGCAGCACTAGCCGGGCAGGGGATTCACCCCTCCACTTT. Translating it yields CASSTSRAGDSPLHF.

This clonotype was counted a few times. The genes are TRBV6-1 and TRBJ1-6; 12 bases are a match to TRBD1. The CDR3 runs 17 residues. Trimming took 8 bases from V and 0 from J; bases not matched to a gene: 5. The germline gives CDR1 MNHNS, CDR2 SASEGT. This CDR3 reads CASGTGGFSSYNSPLHF. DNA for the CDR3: TGTGCCAGCGGGACAGGGGGCTTTAGCTCCTATAATTCACCCCTCCACTTT.

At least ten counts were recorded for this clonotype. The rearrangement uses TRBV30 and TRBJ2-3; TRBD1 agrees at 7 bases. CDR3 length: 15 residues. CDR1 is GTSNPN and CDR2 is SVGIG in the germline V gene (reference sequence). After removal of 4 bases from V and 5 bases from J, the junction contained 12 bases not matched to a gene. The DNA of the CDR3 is TGTGCCTGGAAATCAGGGGGAGTGTACGTAGATACGCAGTATTTT. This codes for CAWKSGGVYVDTQYF.

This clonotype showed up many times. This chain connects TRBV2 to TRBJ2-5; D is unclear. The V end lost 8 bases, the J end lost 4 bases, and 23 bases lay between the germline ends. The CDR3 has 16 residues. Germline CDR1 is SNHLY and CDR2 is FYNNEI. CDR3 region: CASEDTGRPFGETQYF. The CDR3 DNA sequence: TGTGCCAGCGAGGATACCGGCAGGCCTTTTGGAGAGACCCAGTACTTC.

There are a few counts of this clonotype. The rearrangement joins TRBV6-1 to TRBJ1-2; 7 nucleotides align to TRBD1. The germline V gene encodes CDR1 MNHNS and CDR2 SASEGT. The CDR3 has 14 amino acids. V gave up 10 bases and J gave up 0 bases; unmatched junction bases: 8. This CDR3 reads CATRGRGPNYGYTF. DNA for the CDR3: TGTGCCACCCGAGGGAGGGGGCCTAACTATGGCTACACCTTC.

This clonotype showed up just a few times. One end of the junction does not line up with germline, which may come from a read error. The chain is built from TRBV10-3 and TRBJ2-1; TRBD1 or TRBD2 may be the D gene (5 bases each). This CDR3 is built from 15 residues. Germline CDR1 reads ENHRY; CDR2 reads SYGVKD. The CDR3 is CAISEAGTVNNEQSF. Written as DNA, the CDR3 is TGTGCCATCAGTGAAGCCGGGACGGTCAACAATGAGCAGTCCTTC.

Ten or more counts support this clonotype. CDR3 in DNA: TGTGCCAGCAGCTTAAGAGGCTCTGGAAACACCATATATTTT. Encoded protein: CASSLRGSGNTIYF. The chain couples TRBV7-2 to TRBJ1-3, with D uncertain. V was pared by 2 bases and J by 0 bases, with 5 bases between. This CDR3 contains 14 residues. CDR1 and CDR2 from the germline V gene are SGHTA and FQGNSA.

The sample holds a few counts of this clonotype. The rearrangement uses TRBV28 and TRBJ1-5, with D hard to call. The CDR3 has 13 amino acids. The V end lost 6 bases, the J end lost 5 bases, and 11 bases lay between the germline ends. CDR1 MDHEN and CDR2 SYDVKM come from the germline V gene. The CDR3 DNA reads TGTGCCAGCAGCCCCCAAACGGATCAGCCCCAGCATTTT. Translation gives CASSPQTDQPQHF.

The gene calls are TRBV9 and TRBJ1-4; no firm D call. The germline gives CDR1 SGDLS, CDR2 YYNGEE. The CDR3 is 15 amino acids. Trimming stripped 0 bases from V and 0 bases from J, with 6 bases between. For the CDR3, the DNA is TGTGCCAGCAGCGTAGACATCGCAACTAATGAAAAACTGTTTTTT. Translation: CASSVDIATNEKLFF.

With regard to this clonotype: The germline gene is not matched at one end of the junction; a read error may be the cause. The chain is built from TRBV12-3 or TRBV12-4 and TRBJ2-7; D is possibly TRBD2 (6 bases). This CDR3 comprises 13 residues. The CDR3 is CASSVAGTDEQYF. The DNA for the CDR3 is TGTGCCAGCAGTGTAGCCGGGACTGACGAGCAGTACTTC.

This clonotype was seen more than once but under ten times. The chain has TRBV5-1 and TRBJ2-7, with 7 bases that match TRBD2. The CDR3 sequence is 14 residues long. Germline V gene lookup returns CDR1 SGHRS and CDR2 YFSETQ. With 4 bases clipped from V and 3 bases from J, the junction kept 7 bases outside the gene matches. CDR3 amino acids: CASSLGLERYEQYF. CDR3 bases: TGCGCCAGCAGCCTAGGACTAGAGCGCTACGAGCAGTACTTC.

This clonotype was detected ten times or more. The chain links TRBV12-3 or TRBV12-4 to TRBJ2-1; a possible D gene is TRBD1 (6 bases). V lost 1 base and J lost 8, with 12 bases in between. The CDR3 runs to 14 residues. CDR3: CASSLGTAVYEQFF. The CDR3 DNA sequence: TGTGCCAGCAGTTTAGGGACAGCGGTCTATGAGCAGTTCTTC.

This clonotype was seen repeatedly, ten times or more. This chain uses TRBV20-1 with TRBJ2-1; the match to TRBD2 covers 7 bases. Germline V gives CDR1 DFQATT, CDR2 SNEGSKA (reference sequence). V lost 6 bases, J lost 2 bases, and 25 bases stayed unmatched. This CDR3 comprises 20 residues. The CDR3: CSALSGHWVRAGVAYNEQFF. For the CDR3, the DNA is TGCAGTGCCCTTTCAGGGCACTGGGTTAGGGCGGGAGTGGCCTACAATGAGCAGTTCTTC.

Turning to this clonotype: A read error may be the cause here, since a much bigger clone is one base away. The CDR3 region is CASSLGGSAETQYF. The CDR3 region has the DNA TGTGCCAGCAGCTTAGGCGGGAGTGCCGAGACCCAGTACTTC. The rearrangement joins TRBV11-3 to TRBJ2-5, with 7 nucleotides matching TRBD2. The V gene's germline CDR1 is SGHNT and CDR2 YENEEA. V was clipped by 1 base and J by 5 bases; unmatched bases: 4. The CDR3 spans 14 residues.

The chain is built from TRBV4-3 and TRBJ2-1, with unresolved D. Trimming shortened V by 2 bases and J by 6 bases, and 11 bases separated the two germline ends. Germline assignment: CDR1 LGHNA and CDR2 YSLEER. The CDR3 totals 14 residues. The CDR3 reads CASSQMQKPNEQFF. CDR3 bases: TGCGCCAGCAGCCAAATGCAGAAACCCAATGAGCAGTTCTTC.

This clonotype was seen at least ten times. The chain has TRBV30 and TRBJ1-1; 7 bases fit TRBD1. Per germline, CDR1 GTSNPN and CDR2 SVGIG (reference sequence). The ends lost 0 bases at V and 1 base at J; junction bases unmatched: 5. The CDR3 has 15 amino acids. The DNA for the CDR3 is TGTGCCTGGAGTGTACGACAGGGCCGGAACACTGAAGCTTTCTTT. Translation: CAWSVRQGRNTEAFF.